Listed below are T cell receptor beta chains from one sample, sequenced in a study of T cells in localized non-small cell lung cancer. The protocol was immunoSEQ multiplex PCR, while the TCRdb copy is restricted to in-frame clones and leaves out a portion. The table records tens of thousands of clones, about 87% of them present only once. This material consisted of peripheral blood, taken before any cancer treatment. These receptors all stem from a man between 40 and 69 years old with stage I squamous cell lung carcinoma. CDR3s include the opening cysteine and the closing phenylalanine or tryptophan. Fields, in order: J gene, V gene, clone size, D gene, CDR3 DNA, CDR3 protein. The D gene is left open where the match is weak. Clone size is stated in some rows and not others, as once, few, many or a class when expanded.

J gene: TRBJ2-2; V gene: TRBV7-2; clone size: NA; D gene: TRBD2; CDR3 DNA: TGTGCCAGCAGCTTAGGGATAGCGGGGGGGCTTGGCGGGGAGCTGTTTTTT; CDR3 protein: CASSLGIAGGLGGELFF
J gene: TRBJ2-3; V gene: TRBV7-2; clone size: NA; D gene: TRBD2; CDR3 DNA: TGTGCCAGCAGCTTGGACCCTGGGGGGGGTACAGATACGCAGTATTTT; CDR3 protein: CASSLDPGGGTDTQYF
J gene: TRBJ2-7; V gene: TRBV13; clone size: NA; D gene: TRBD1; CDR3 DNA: TGTGCCAGCAGCGCCCGCCGGGACAGGGGGCTACTGCCGCCTTACGAGCAGTACTTC; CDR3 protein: CASSARRDRGLLPPYEQYF
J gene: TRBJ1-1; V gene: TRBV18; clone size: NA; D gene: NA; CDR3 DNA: TGTGCCAGCTCACCAAGTGTGGACACTGAAGCTTTCTTT; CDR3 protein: CASSPSVDTEAFF
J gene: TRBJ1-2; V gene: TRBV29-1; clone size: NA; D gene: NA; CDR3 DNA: TGCAGCGTGACCAGAGGGTTCTATGGCTACACCTTC; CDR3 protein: CSVTRGFYGYTF
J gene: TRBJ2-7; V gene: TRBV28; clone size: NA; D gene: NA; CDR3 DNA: TGTGCCAGCCTCGGACGGCAGCCTTGGTACGAGCAGTACTTC; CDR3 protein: CASLGRQPWYEQYF
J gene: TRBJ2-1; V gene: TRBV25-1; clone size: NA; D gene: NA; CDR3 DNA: TGTGCCAGCAGTGAAATGGATGGGGCAGGATACAATGAGCAGTTCTTC; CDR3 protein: CASSEMDGAGYNEQFF
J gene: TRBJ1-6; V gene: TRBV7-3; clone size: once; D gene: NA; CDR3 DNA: TGTGCCAGCAGCGCCTCCGGACAGTATAATTCACCCCTCCACTTT; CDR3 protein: CASSASGQYNSPLHF
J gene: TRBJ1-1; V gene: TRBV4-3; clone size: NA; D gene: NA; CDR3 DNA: TGCGCCAGCAGCCAAGGAGGGGGGCTAACAAGGGCTTTCTTT; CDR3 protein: CASSQGGGLTRAFF
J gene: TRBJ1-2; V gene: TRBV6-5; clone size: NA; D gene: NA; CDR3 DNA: TGTGCCAGCAGCCGACAGGAGAAGGCCTATGGCTACACCTTC; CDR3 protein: CASSRQEKAYGYTF
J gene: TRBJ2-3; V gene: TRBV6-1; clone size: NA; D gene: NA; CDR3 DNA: TGTGCCAGCAGTGATAGATTGTTTGTTGTTGTCGGAGATACGCAGTATTTT; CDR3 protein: CASSDRLFVVVGDTQYF
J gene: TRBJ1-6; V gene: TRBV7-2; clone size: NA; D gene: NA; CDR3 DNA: TGTGCCAGCAGCTTGTTCTGGGATTCACCCCTCCACTTT; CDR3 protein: CASSLFWDSPLHF
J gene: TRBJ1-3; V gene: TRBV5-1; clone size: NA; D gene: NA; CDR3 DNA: TGCGCCAGCAGCCCCAGGACAGTCGGGTCTGGAAACACCATATATTTT; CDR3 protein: CASSPRTVGSGNTIYF
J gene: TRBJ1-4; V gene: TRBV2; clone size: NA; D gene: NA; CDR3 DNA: TGTGCCAGCTCTAAGTCGGGCAGGATGAATGAAAAACTGTTTTTT; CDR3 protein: CASSKSGRMNEKLFF
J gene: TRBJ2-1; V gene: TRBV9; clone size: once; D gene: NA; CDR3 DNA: TGTGCCAGCAGCGCACCAACCACTTACAATGAGCAGTTCTTC; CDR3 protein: CASSAPTTYNEQFF
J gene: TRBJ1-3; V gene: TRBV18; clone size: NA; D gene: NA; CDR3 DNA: TGTGCCAGCTCAGGACGAAACACCATATATTTT; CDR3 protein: CASSGRNTIYF
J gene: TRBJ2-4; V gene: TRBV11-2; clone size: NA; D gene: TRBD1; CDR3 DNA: TGTGCCAGCAGCTCGGGACAGTCGCTAGCCAAAAACATTCAGTACTTC; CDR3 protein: CASSSGQSLAKNIQYF
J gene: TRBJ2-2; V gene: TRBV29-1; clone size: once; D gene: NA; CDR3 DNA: TGCAGCGTCAAAACATCGAACACCGGGGAGCTGTTTTTT; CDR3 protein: CSVKTSNTGELFF
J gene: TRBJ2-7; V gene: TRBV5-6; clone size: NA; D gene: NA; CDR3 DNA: TGTGCCAGCAGCTTGGGTGGACTCCTCTCCTACGAGCAGTACTTC; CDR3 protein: CASSLGGLLSYEQYF
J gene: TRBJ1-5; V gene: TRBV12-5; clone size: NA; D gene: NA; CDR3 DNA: TGTGCTAGTGGTTTGGTCGGGGAGCAGCCCCAGCATTTT; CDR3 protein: CASGLVGEQPQHF
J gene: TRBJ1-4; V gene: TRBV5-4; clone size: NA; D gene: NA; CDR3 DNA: TGTGCCAGCAGCTTGGGTGGGGGTGAAAAACTGTTTTTT; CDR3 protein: CASSLGGGEKLFF
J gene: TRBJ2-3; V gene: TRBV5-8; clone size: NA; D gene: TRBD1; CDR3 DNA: TGTGCCAGCAGCCAGCGACAGGGGGCGCAGTATTTT; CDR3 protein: CASSQRQGAQYF
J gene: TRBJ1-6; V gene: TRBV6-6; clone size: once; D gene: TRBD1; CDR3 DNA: TGTGCCAGCAGACAGGGGACGGGGTCACCCCTCCACTTT; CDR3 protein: CASRQGTGSPLHF
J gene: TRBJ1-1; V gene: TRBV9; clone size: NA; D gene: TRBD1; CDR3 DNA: TGTGCCAGCAGCCCCAGGGGGGGGAACACTGAAGCTTTCTTT; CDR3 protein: CASSPRGGNTEAFF
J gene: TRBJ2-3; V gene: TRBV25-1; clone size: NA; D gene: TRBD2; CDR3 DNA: TGTGCCAGCAGTGGTAGCGGGGGTGCAGATACGCAGTATTTT; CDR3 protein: CASSGSGGADTQYF
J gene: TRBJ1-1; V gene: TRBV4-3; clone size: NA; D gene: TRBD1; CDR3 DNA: TGCGCCAGCAGCGACCGTCCGACAGGGTTGGTTGAAGCTTTCTTT; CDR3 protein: CASSDRPTGLVEAFF
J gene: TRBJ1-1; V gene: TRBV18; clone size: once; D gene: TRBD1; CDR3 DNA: TGTGCCAGCTCATTATGGGACAGGTCCACTGAAGCTTTCTTT; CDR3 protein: CASSLWDRSTEAFF
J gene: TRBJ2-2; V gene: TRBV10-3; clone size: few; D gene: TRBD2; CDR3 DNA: TGTGCCATCAGTGAGACAGCGGGGGGGCCCGGCACCGGGGAGCTGTTTTTT; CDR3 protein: CAISETAGGPGTGELFF
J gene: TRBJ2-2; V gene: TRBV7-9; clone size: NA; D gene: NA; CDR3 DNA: TGTGCCAGCAGCTTAAATTCCGCCGGGGAGCTGTTTTTT; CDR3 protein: CASSLNSAGELFF
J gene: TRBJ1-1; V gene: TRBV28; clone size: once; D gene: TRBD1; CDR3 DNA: TGTGCCAGCAAGGGGACAGGGGGATTCGGCACTGAAGCTTTCTTT; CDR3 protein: CASKGTGGFGTEAFF
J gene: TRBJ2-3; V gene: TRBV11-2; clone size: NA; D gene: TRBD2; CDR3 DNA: TGTGCCAGCACCCTTGGCGGGGGGCGCGGCACAGATACGCAGTATTTT; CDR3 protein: CASTLGGGRGTDTQYF
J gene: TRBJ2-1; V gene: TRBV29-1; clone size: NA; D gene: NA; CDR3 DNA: TGCAGCGTGACTGGGACATCGGTCTACAATGAGCAGTTCTTC; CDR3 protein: CSVTGTSVYNEQFF
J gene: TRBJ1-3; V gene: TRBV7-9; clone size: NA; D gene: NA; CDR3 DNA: TGTGCCAGCAGCGCGTCGCGGGGAGGTGGAAACACCATATATTTT; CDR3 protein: CASSASRGGGNTIYF
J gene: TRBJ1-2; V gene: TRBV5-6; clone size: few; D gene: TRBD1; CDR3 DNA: TGTGCCAGCAGCTTCGGACAGGTCAACTATGGCTACACCTTC; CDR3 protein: CASSFGQVNYGYTF
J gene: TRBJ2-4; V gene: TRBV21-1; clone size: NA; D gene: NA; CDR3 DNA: TGTGCCAGCAGCCCGTTGGCGTTAGCCAAAAACATTCAGTACTTC; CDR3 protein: CASSPLALAKNIQYF
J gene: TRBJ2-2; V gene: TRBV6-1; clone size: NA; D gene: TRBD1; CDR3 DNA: TGTGCCAGCAGGGCGGACAGGGTTAACACCGGGGAGCTGTTTTTT; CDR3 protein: CASRADRVNTGELFF
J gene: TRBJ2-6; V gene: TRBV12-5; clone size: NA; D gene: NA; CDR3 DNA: TGTGCTAGTGCCCTTTCTGGGGCCAACGTCCTGACTTTC; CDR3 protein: CASALSGANVLTF